One and the same sample provided the 30 T cell receptor beta chains below, sequenced in a study of cytomegalovirus exposure and HLA in healthy donors. The PCR had 60 Vbeta and 13 Jbeta primers. Sequenced by immunoSEQ multiplex PCR; TCRdb stores in-frame clones only, minus some. Here the sample spans 150,000 to 200,000 clones, 80% to 85% being singletons. Input material: PBMCs. The receptors stem from a man younger than 45 in good health and CMV-seronegative.

The V and J genes are TRBV27 and TRBJ1-1, with D possibly TRBD1 on 6 matching bases. The CDR3 extends over 13 amino acids. Germline V gene lookup returns CDR1 MNHEY and CDR2 SMNVEV (reference sequence). Trimming took off 6 bases at V and 6 bases at J, with 14 bases between the two ends. In nucleotides, the CDR3 is TGTGCCAGCAGAGCCGGACAGAGCGCTGAAGCTTTCTTT. It is translated as CASRAGQSAEAFF.

This chain joins TRBV4-3 and TRBJ2-5, with TRBD2 matching over 9 bases. The DNA end lines up better with TRBJ2-7; the J call may be wrong. Looked up from germline, CDR1 is LGHNA and CDR2 is YSLEER. The CDR3 length is 16 residues. The CDR3 here is CASSQGALAGFYEQYF. CDR3 DNA sequence: TGCGCCAGCAGCCAAGGCGCGCTAGCGGGATTCTACGAGCAGTACTTC.

The V and J genes are TRBV9 and TRBJ1-3; possible D gene TRBD1, 6 bases. There are 15 residues in the CDR3. Germline-derived CDR1 and CDR2 are SGDLS and YYNGEE. Deletions cut 0 bases from V and 8 bases from J, with 15 bases between. The CDR3 region has the DNA TGTGCCAGCAGCGTAGAATCGGCAGGGGCGGACACCATATATTTT. Protein product: CASSVESAGADTIYF.

By its share, this clone is medium-sized. The V call is TRBV2, the J call TRBJ2-7; D is uncertain. This CDR3 is built from 15 residues. The V end lost 2 bases, the J end lost 3 bases, and 14 bases lay between the germline ends. Germline loops: CDR1 SNHLY, CDR2 FYNNEI. DNA for the CDR3: TGTGCCAGCAGTGAATTTGCGTTCCCTAACTACGAGCAGTACTTC. Translating gives CASSEFAFPNYEQYF.

This clone was observed a few times. The gene calls are TRBV7-6 and TRBJ2-3; TRBD1 matches at 7 bases. The germline V gene has CDR1 SGHVS and CDR2 FNYEAQ. V lost 4 bases and J lost 3; bases outside the gene matches: 4. This CDR3 has 14 amino acids. CDR3 sequence: CASSSTGWTDTQYF. The DNA of the CDR3 is TGTGCCAGCAGCTCGACAGGGTGGACAGATACGCAGTATTTT.

V gene TRBV14 combines with J gene TRBJ2-7; TRBD1 aligns across 8 bases. The germline gives CDR1 SGHDN, CDR2 FVKESK. V shed 5 bases, J shed 3 bases, and the junction held 9 bases outside the gene matches. There are 15 residues in the CDR3. CDR3 bases: TGTGCCAGCAGCTCCCACCCACAGGGGGTCTACGAGCAGTACTTC. Its translation: CASSSHPQGVYEQYF.

V is TRBV6-6 and J is TRBJ2-7; TRBD2 might be the D (6 bases). CDR3 size: 14 residues. Germline assignment: CDR1 MNHNY and CDR2 SVGAGI (reference sequence). The V end was cut by 4 bases, the J end by 2 bases, with 12 bases between. The CDR3 is CASSSLGLTYEQYF. In DNA form, the CDR3 reads TGTGCCAGCAGTTCATTAGGACTAACCTACGAGCAGTACTTC.

V usage is TRBV9 and J usage is TRBJ2-7, with TRBD1 matching 12 bases. Germline V gives CDR1 SGDLS, CDR2 YYNGEE. Unmatched junction bases numbered 6, after V lost 0 bases and J lost 5 bases. The CDR3 is made up of 16 amino acids. The CDR3 DNA is TGTGCCAGCAGCGTAGGGCCGGGACAGGGGGCCAACGAGCAGTACTTC. It codes for CASSVGPGQGANEQYF.

V gene TRBV15 combines with J gene TRBJ2-7; a weak D match, TRBD1 (5 bases). V gave up 0 bases and J gave up 4 bases, with 10 bases separating them. Germline CDR1 is LNHNV and CDR2 is YYDKDF (reference sequence). The CDR3 contains 14 residues. The CDR3 spells CATSRDEGEYEQYF. The DNA of the CDR3 is TGTGCCACCAGCAGAGATGAAGGGGAATACGAGCAGTACTTC.

V is TRBV2 and J is TRBJ2-7; D might be TRBD2 (5 bases). This CDR3 comprises 14 residues. The germline V and J ends were trimmed by 6 bases and 2 bases, with 14 bases remaining between them. Germline CDR1 and CDR2: SNHLY and FYNNEI. DNA for the CDR3: TGTGCCAGCAGCCCCACGGGATTTGCCTACGAGCAGTACTTC. Protein: CASSPTGFAYEQYF.

The chain recombines TRBV7-9 with TRBJ1-6; D is perhaps TRBD1 (5 bases). The length of the CDR3 is 16 residues. V was cut by 1 base and J by 1 base, with 8 bases left in between. From germline, CDR1 is SEHNR and CDR2 FQNEAQ (reference sequence). CDR3 amino acids: CASSLGRGSYNSPLHF. In DNA, the CDR3 is TGTGCCAGCAGCTTAGGGCGGGGGTCCTATAATTCACCCCTCCACTTT. Full variable domain (remainder filled in from reference TRBV7-9 and TRBJ1-6): DTGVSQNPRHKITKRGQNVTFRCDPISEHNRLYWYRQTLGQGPEFLTYFQNEAQLEKSRLLSDRFSAERPKGSFSTLEIQRTEQGDSAMYLCASSLGRGSYNSPLHFGNGTRLTVT.

The rearrangement uses TRBV28 and TRBJ2-1, with 11 positions matching TRBD2. Germline V CDR1 and CDR2: MDHEN, SYDVKM. The CDR3 is 15 amino acids. Germline trimming cut 5 bases from V and 6 bases from J; bases unmatched to any gene: 6. The CDR3 coding sequence is TGTGCCAGCAGTCTCTTAGCGGGGGGGCCCAATGAGCAGTTCTTC. It is translated as CASSLLAGGPNEQFF.

J is TRBJ2-7 and V is TRBV10-3, with a weak D call TRBD2 (6 bases). V was clipped by 7 bases and J by 0 bases, with 10 bases between them. Germline-derived CDR1 and CDR2 are ENHRY and SYGVKD. This CDR3 contains 13 residues. CDR3 region: CAIMGGDSYEQYF. CDR3 DNA: TGTGCCATCATGGGAGGAGACTCCTACGAGCAGTACTTC.

The genes are TRBV5-3 and TRBJ1-5; weak D call: TRBD1 (6 bases). TRBV5-3 is an open reading frame whose function is uncertain. The CDR3 runs to 16 residues. V lost 4 bases and J lost 4, with 18 bases in between. CDR3 DNA: TGTGCCAGAAGCCCAACCCTCGGGGGGCAAAATCAGCCCCAGCATTTT. This translates into CARSPTLGGQNQPQHF.

V and J are TRBV9 and TRBJ2-5, with 7 bases that match TRBD1. V shed 0 bases, J shed 1 base, and the junction held 9 bases outside the gene matches. This CDR3 has 17 amino acids. CDR1 is SGDLS, CDR2 YYNGEE, per germline. CDR3 sequence: CASSVGLTGAFQETQYF. The CDR3 DNA reads TGTGCCAGCAGCGTAGGACTAACAGGGGCCTTCCAAGAGACCCAGTACTTC.

In its sample, this clone was seen a few times. CDR3 coding DNA: TGTGCCAGCAGCTTAGCAGACTCCGACAGGGAATATGGCTACACCTTC. This codes for CASSLADSDREYGYTF. The chain recombines TRBV7-9 with TRBJ1-2, with TRBD1 matching over 7 bases. Germline lookup yields CDR1 SEHNR and CDR2 FQNEAQ (reference sequence). The ends lost 0 bases at V and 5 bases at J; junction bases unmatched: 9. The CDR3 runs 16 residues.

This chain connects TRBV11-3 to TRBJ1-1; 10 bases line up with TRBD1. This CDR3 comprises 14 residues. The germline gives CDR1 SGHNT, CDR2 YENEEA. Trimming cost V 5 bases and J 3 bases; bases outside gene matches: 3. CDR3: CASSAGTGDTEAFF. The CDR3 region has the DNA TGTGCCAGCAGCGCCGGGACAGGGGACACTGAAGCTTTCTTT.

Concerning this clone itself: At one of its ends the junction is not consistent with the germline gene, which may arise from a read error. The chain recombines TRBV5-1 with TRBJ2-2; 10 bases agree with TRBD1. Germline values: CDR1 SGHRS, CDR2 YFSETQ. The CDR3 extends over 15 amino acids. The CDR3 reads CASSTGTGDTGGLFF. CDR3 nucleotide sequence: TGCGCCAGCAGCACCGGGACAGGGGACACCGGGGGGCTGTTTTTT.

This chain joins TRBV15 and TRBJ1-5; possible D gene TRBD1, 5 bases. Germline V gene data show CDR1 as LNHNV and CDR2 as YYDKDF (reference sequence). CDR3 length: 16 amino acids. V shed 11 bases and J shed 4 bases, with 24 bases lying between them. The CDR3 sequence: CAPRTGGRDRNQPQHF. The CDR3, as DNA: TGTGCCCCTCGGACGGGGGGTCGGGATCGGAATCAGCCCCAGCATTTT.

J is TRBJ1-5 and V is TRBV7-8, with D tentatively TRBD1 (6 bases). Trimming cost V 5 bases and J 5 bases, with 16 bases left between them. Germline CDR1 and CDR2: SGHVS and FQNEAQ. CDR3 size: 15 residues. The CDR3 region is CASSASTRQDQPQHF. CDR3 coding DNA: TGTGCCAGCAGCGCCTCGACACGACAGGATCAGCCCCAGCATTTT.

This chain uses TRBV25-1 with TRBJ1-6; no clear D gene. The germline gives CDR1 MGHDK, CDR2 SYGVNS. The CDR3 sequence is 15 residues long. Trimming removed 6 bases from V and 1 base from J, with 10 bases in between. In DNA, the CDR3 is TGTGCCAGCAGCGAGAAGTGGTCCTATAATTCACCCCTCCACTTT. Its protein product is CASSEKWSYNSPLHF.

This clone was seen a handful of times. The chain links TRBV5-1 to TRBJ2-3, with 7 bases aligning to TRBD1. V lost 0 bases to trimming and J lost 0 bases; unmatched junction nucleotides: 16. The CDR3 is made up of 20 amino acids. Germline lookup yields CDR1 SGHRS and CDR2 YFSETQ. This chain's CDR3 is CASSLVDRAGIQSSTDTQYF. The CDR3 DNA reads as TGCGCCAGCAGCTTGGTAGACAGGGCCGGGATACAATCTAGCACAGATACGCAGTATTTT.

Remarks on this clone: Other DNA sequences in the sample encode the same CDR3. The V and J genes are TRBV7-9 and TRBJ2-1; TRBD2 might be the D (5 bases). V was clipped by 5 bases and J by 11 bases, with 16 bases between them. This CDR3 is 13 amino acids long. Looked up from germline, CDR1 is SEHNR and CDR2 is FQNEAQ (reference sequence). This CDR3 reads CASSPERADKQFF. The CDR3 bases are TGTGCCAGCAGCCCCGAGAGGGCGGATAAGCAGTTCTTC.

The gene calls are TRBV30 and TRBJ1-2; 8 bases line up with TRBD1. The CDR3 is 12 amino acids. The germline V gene has CDR1 GTSNPN and CDR2 SVGIG (reference sequence). With V trimmed by 2 bases and J by 8 bases, 4 bases remained unmatched. CDR3 amino acids: CAWSLGTGGYTF. The CDR3 DNA follows: TGTGCCTGGAGTCTAGGGACAGGCGGCTACACCTTC.

V gene TRBV27 combines with J gene TRBJ2-1; D may be TRBD2 (6 bases). Germline V gene lookup returns CDR1 MNHEY and CDR2 SMNVEV (reference sequence). V shed 8 bases and J shed 5 bases, with 19 bases lying between them. The CDR3 runs to 15 residues. CDR3 in DNA: TGTGCCAGCCCACCCGGGACTTGGTTGAACAATGAGCAGTTCTTC. Translating it yields CASPPGTWLNNEQFF.

This clone has only a few counts. The gene calls are TRBV7-9 and TRBJ1-4; 7 positions match TRBD1. The CDR3 is 15 residues long. Germline lookup yields CDR1 SEHNR and CDR2 FQNEAQ (reference sequence). V gave up 5 bases and J gave up 4 bases; unmatched junction bases: 7. CDR3 residues: CASSTMTGSNEKLFF. In DNA form, the CDR3 reads TGTGCCAGCAGCACAATGACAGGGAGTAATGAAAAACTGTTTTTT.

The genes are TRBV23-1 and TRBJ1-4; the match to TRBD1 covers 11 bases. TRBV23-1 is annotated as an ORF whose role is uncertain. V shed 0 bases, J shed 5 bases, and the junction held 8 bases outside the gene matches. CDR3 length: 18 amino acids. The CDR3 spells CASSQSRDRGSLNEKLFF. The DNA for the CDR3 is TGCGCCAGCAGTCAATCACGGGACAGGGGGAGCCTCAATGAAAAACTGTTTTTT.

This clone came up once. This chain links TRBV9 with TRBJ2-5; 9 bases fit TRBD2. Germline V gives CDR1 SGDLS, CDR2 YYNGEE. The CDR3 covers 14 residues. The ends lost 3 bases at V and 4 bases at J; junction bases unmatched: 4. This CDR3 is CASSAAGGGETQYF. CDR3 nucleotide sequence: TGTGCCAGCAGCGCTGCGGGAGGGGGAGAGACCCAGTACTTC. Full variable domain (rest looked up from reference TRBV9 and TRBJ2-5): DSGVTQTPKHLITATGQRVTLRCSPRSGDLSVYWYQQSLDQGLQFLIQYYNGEERAKGNILERFSAQQFPDLHSELNLSSLELGDSALYFCASSAAGGGETQYFGPGTRLLVL.

The chain recombines TRBV2 with TRBJ2-5, with unresolved D. Germline lookup yields CDR1 SNHLY and CDR2 FYNNEI. V lost 8 bases and J 2 bases, leaving 9 bases between the germline ends. The length of the CDR3 is 12 residues. For the CDR3, the DNA is TGTGCCAGCGGCAGCAGGCAAGAGACCCAGTACTTC. It encodes CASGSRQETQYF.

The gene calls are TRBV28 and TRBJ1-1, with D tentatively TRBD1 (6 bases). In germline, CDR1 is MDHEN, CDR2 SYDVKM. The CDR3 has 12 residues. Trimming pared 6 bases from V and 11 bases from J, leaving 16 bases between. The DNA for the CDR3 is TGTGCCAGCAGAGCCTCGTTAAGGGGGGCTTTCTTT. Translating gives CASRASLRGAFF. Full variable domain (rest looked up from reference TRBV28 and TRBJ1-1): DVKVTQSSRYLVKRTGEKVFLECVQDMDHENMFWYRQDPGLGLRLIYFSYDVKMKEKGDIPEGYSVSREKKERFSLILESASTNQTSMYLCASRASLRGAFFGQGTRLTVV.